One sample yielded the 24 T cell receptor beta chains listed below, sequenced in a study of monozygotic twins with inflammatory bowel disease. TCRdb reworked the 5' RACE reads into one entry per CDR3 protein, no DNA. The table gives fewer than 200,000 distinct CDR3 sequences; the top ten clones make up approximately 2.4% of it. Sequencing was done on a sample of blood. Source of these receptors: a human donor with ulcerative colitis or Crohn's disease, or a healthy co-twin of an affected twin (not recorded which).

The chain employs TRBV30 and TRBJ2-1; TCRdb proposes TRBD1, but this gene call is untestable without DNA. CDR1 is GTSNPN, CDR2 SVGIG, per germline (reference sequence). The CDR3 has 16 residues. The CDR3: CAWSVFRAGDYNEQFF.

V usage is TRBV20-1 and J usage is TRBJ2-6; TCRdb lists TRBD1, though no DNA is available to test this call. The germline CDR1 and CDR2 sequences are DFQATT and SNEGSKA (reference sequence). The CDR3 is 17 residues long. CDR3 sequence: CSASSGQGYSGANVLTF.

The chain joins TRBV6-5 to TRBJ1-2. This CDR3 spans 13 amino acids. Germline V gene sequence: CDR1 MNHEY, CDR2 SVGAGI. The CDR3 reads CASGRGGIRGYTF.

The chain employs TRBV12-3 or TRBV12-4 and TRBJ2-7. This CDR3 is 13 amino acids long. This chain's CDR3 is CASRLEWDYEQYF.

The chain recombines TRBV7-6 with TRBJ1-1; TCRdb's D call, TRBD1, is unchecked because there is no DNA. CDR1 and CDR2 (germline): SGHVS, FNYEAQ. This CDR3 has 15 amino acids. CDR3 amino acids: CASSLAEGAGTEAFF.

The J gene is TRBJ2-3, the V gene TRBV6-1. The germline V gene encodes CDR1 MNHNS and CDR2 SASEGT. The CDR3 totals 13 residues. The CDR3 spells CASSGFLADTQYF.

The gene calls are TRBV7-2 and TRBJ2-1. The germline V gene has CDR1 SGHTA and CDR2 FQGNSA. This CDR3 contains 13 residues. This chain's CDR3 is CASSLRRGGEQFF.

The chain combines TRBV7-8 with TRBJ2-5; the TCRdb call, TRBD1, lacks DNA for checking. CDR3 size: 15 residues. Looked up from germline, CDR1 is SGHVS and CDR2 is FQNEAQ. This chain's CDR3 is CASSLGGTGGETQYF.

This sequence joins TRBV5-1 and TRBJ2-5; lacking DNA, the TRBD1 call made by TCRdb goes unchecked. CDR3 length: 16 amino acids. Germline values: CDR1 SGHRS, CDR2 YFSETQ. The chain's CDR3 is CASSLLTGEWQETQYF.

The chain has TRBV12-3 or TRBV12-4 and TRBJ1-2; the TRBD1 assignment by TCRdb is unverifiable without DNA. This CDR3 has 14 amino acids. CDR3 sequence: CASSDLTARGGYTF.

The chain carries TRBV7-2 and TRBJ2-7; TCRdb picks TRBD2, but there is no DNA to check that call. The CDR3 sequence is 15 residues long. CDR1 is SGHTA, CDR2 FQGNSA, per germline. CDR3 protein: CASSLQAGLAGEQYF.

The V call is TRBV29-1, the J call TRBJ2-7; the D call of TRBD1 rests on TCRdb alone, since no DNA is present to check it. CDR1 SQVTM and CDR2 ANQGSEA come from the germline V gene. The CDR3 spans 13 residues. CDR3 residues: CSVLGTGGYEQYF.

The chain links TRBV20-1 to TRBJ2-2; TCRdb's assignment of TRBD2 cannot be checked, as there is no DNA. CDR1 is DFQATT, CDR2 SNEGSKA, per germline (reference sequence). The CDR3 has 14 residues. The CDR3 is CSALAGIGTGELFF.

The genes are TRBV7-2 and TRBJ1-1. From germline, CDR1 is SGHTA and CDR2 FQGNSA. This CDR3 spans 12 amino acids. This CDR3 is CASGQVNTEAFF.

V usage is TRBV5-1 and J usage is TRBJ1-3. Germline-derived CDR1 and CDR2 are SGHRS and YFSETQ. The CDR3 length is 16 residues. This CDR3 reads CASSLRSGLSGNTIYF.

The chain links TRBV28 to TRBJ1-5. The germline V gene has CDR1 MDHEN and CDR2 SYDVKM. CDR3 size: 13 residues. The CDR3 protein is CASSGTLNQPQHF.

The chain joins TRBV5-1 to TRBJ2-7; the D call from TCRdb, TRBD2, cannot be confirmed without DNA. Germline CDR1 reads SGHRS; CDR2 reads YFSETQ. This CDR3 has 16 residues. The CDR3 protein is CASSLGLANEGYEQYF. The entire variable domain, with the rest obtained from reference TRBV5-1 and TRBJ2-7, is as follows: KAGVTQTPRYLIKTRGQQVTLSCSPISGHRSVSWYQQTPGQGLQFLFEYFSETQRNKGNFPGRFSGRQFSNSRSEMNVSTLELGDSALYLCASSLGLANEGYEQYFGPGTRLTVT.

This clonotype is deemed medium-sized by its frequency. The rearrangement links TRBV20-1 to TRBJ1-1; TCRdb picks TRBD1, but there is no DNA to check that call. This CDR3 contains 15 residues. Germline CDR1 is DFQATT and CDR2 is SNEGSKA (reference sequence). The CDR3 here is CSAKAAPDSNTEAFF.

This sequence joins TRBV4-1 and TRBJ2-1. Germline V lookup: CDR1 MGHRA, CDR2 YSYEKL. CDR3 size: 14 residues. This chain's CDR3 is CASSQEGTTNEQFF.

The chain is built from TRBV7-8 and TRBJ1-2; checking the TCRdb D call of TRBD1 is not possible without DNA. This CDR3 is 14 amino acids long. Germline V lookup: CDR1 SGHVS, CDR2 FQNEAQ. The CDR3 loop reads CASSSRTGKDGYTF.

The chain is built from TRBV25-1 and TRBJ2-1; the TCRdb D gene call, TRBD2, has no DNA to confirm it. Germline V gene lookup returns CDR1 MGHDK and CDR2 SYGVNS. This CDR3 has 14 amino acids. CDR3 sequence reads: CASSARERYNEQFF.

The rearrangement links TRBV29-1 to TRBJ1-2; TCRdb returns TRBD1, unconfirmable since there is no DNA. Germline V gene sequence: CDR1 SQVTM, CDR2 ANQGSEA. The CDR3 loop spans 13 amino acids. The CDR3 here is CSVVADGQGGYTF.

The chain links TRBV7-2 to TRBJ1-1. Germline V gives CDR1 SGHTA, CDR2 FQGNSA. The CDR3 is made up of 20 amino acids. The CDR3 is CASSLARVGFWGDMNTEAFF.

CDR3: CASSLTVEGGELFF. V and J are TRBV7-3 and TRBJ2-2; the D gene TCRdb calls, TRBD2, cannot be checked with no DNA. The CDR3 sequence is 14 residues long. Germline assignment: CDR1 SGHTA and CDR2 FQGTGA.